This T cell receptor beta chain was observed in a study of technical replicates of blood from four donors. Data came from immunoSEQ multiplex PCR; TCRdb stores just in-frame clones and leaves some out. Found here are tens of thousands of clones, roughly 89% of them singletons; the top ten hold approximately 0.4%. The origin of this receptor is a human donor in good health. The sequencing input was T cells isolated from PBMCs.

The CDR3: CSGQVRYEQYF. The CDR3 DNA follows: TGCAGTGGACAGGTTCGCTACGAGCAGTACTTC. J is TRBJ2-7 and V is TRBV20-1; D is possibly TRBD1 (6 bases). Germline-derived CDR1 and CDR2 are DFQATT and SNEGSKA (reference sequence). Trimming pared 7 bases from V and 3 bases from J, leaving 10 bases between. The CDR3 totals 11 residues.